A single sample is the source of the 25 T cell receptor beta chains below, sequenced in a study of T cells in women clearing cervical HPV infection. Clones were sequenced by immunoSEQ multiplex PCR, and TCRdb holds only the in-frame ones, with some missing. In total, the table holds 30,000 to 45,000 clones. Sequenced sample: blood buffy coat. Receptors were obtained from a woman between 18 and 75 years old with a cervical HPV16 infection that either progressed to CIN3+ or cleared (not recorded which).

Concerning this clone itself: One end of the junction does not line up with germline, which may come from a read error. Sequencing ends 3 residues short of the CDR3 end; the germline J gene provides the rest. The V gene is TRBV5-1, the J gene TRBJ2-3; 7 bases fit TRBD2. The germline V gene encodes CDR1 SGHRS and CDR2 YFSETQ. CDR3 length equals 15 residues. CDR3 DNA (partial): TGCGCCAGCAGTTTGGGACTAAAAGAGCCCAATACG. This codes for CASSLGLKEPNT. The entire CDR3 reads CASSLGLKEPNTQYF.

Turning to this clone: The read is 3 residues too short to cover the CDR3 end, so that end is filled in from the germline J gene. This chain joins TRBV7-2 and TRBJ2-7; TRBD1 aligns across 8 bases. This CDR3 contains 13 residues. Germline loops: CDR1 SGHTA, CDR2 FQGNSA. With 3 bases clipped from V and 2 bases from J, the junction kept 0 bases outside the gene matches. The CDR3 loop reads CASSLDRAYEQYF. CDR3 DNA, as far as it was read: TGTGCCAGCAGCTTGGACAGGGCCTACGAG.

The CDR3 bases that were read are TGTGCCAGCAGCTTCCCCCCCGGGGACCAAGAGACC. It is translated as CASSFPPGDQET. The full CDR3 sequence reads CASSFPPGDQETQYF. The chain joins TRBV7-9 to TRBJ2-5; D is perhaps TRBD2 (5 bases). From the germline J gene comes the end of the CDR3, since the read stops 3 residues before it. The germline V gene has CDR1 SEHNR and CDR2 FQNEAQ (reference sequence). CDR3 size: 15 residues. The germline V and J ends were trimmed by 3 bases and 0 bases, with 11 bases remaining between them.

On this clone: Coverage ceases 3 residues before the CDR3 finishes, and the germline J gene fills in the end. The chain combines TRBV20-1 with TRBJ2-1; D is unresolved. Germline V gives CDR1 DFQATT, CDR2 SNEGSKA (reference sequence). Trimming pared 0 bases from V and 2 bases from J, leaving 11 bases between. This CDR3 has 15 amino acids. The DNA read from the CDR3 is TGCAGTGCTAGAGACCAGGATCAACCCTACAATGAG. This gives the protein CSARDQDQPYNE. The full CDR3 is CSARDQDQPYNEQFF.

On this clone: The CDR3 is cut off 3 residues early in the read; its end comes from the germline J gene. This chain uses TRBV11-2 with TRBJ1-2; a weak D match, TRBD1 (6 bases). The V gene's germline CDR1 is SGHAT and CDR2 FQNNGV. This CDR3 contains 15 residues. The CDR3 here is CASSFAVGGLDGYTF. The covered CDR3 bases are TGTGCCAGCAGCTTCGCGGTGGGGGGGCTGGACGGC.

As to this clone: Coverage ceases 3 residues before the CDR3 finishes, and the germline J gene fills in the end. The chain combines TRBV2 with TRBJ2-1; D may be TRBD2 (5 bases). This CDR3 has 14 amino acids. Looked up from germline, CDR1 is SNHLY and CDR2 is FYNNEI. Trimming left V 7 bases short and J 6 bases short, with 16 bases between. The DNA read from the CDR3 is TGTGCCAGCACCTTGGCCAGTCGGGGCAATGAG. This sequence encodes CASTLASRGNE. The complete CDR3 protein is CASTLASRGNEQFF.

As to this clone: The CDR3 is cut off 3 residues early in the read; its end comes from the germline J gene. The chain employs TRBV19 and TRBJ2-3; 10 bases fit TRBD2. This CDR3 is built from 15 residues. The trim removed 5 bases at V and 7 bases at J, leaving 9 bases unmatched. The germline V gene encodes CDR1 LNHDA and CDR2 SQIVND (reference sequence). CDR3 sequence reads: CASSQPSGSRYTQYF. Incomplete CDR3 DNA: TGTGCCAGTAGTCAACCTAGCGGGAGCAGGTATACG. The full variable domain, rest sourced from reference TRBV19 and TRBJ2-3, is DGGITQSPKYLFRKEGQNVTLSCEQNLNHDAMYWYRQDPGQGLRLIYYSQIVNDFQKGDIAEGYSVSREKKESFPLTVTSAQKNPTAFYLCASSQPSGSRYTQYFGPGTRLTVL.

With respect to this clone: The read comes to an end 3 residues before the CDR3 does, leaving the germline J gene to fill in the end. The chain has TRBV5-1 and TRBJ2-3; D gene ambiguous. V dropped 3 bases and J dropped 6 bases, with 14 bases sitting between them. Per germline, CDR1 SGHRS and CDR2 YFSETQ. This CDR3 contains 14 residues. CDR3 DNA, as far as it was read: TGCGCCAGCAGCTATGACTCCAGTACGGATACG. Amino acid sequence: CASSYDSSTDT. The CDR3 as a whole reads CASSYDSSTDTQYF.

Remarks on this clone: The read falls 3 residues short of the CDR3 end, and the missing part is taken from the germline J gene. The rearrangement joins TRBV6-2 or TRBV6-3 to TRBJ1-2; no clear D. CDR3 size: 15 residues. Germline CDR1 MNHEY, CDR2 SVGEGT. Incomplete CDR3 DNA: TGTGCCAGCAGTTACTATTTGGCGGCTACCTACGAC. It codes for CASSYYLAATYD. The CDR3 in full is CASSYYLAATYDYTF.

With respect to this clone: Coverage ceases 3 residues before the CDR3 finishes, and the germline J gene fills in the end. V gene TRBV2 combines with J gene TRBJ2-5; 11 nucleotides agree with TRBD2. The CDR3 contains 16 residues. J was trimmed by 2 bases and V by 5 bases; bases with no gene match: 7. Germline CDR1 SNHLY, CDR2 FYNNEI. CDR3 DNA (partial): TGTGCCAGCAGTCCAATAGCGGGGGGGCCTCAAGAGACC. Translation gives CASSPIAGGPQET. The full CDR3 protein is CASSPIAGGPQETQYF.

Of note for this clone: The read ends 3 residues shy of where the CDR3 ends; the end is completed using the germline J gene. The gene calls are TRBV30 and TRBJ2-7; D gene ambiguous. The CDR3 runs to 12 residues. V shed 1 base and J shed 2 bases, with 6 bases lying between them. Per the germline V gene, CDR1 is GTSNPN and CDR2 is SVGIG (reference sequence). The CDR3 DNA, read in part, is TGTGCCTGGAGTGACTTGCCCTACGAG. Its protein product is CAWSDLPYE. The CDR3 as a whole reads CAWSDLPYEQYF.

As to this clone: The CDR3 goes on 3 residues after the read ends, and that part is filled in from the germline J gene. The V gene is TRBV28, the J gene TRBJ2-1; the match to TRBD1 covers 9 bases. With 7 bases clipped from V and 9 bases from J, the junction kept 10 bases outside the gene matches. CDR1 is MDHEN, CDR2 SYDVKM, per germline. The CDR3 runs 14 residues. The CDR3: CASTGTGFMTEQFF. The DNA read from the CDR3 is TGTGCCAGCACCGGGACAGGGTTCATGACTGAG.

CDR3 bases read: TGTGCCAGTATGAAAGGGGGCGTATATGAAAAA. It yields the protein CASMKGGVYEK. In full, the CDR3 reads CASMKGGVYEKLFF. V gene TRBV19 combines with J gene TRBJ1-4; 7 bases align to TRBD1. The read ends 3 residues early relative to the CDR3; the germline J gene fills the gap. The CDR3 extends over 14 amino acids. Germline values: CDR1 LNHDA, CDR2 SQIVND (reference sequence). V gave up 7 bases and J gave up 6 bases; unmatched junction bases: 8.

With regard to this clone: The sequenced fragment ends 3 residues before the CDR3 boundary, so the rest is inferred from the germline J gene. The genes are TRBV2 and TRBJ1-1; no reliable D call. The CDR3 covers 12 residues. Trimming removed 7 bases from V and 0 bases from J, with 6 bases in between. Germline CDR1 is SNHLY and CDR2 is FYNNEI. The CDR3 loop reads CASKLLNTEAFF. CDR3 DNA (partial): TGTGCCAGCAAACTATTGAACACTGAA.

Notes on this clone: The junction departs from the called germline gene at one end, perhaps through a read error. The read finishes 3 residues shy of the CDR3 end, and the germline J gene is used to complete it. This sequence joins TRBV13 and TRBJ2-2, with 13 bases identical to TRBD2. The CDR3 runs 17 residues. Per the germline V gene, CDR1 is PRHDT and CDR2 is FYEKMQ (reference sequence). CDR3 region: CASTLGTSGKKTGELFF. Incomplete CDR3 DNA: TGTGCCAGCACCTTAGGGACTAGCGGGAAGAAGACCGGGGAG.

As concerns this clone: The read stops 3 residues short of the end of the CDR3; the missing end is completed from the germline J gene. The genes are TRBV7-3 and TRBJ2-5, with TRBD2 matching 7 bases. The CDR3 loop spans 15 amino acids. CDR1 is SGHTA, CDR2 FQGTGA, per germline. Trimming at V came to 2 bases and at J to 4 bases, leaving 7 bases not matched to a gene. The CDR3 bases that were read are TGTGCCAGCAGCTTACGCGGGGGTACATCAGAGACC. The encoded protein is CASSLRGGTSET. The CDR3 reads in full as CASSLRGGTSETQYF.

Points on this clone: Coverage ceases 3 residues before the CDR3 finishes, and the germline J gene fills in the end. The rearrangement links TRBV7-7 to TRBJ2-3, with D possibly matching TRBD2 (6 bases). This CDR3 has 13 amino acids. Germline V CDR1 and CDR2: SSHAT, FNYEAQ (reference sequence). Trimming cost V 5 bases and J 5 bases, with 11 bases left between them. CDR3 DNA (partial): TGTGCCAGCAGCCGCGGGACTGAAGATACG. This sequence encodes CASSRGTEDT. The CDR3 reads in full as CASSRGTEDTQYF.

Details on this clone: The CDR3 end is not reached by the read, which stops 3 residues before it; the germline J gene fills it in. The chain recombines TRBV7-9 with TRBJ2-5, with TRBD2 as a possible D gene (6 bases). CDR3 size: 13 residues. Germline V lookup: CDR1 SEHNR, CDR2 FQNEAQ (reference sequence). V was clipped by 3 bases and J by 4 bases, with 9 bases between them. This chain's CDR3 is CASSFMGGETQYF. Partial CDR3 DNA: TGTGCCAGCAGCTTTATGGGGGGAGAGACC.

CDR3 in amino acids: CASSKGIAYDYTF. Partial CDR3 DNA: TGTGCCAGTAGTAAGGGCATTGCCTACGAC. The rearrangement links TRBV19 to TRBJ1-2, with D uncertain. The read ends 3 residues shy of where the CDR3 ends; the end is completed using the germline J gene. The CDR3 extends over 13 amino acids. Germline CDR1 reads LNHDA; CDR2 reads SQIVND (reference sequence).

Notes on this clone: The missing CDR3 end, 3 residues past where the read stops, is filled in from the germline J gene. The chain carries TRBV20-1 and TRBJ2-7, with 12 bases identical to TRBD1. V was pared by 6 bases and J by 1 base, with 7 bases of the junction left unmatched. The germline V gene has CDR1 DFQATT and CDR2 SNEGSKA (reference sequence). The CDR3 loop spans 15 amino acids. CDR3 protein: CSATPGQGASYEQYF. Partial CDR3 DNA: TGCAGTGCGACTCCGGGACAGGGGGCATCCTACGAG.

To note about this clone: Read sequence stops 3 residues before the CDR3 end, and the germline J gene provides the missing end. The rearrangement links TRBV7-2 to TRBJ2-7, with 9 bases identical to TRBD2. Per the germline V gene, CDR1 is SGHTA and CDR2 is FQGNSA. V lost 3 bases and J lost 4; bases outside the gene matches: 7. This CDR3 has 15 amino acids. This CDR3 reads CASSFDPSGVYEQYF. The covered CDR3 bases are TGTGCCAGCAGCTTCGATCCTAGCGGGGTGTACGAG.

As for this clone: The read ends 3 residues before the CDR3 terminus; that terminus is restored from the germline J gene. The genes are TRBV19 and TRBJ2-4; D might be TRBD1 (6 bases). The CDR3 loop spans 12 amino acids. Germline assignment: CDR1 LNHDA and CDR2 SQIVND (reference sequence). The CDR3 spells CASSGEVDGQYF. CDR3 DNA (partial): TGTGCCAGCTCAGGGGAAGTCGATGGT.

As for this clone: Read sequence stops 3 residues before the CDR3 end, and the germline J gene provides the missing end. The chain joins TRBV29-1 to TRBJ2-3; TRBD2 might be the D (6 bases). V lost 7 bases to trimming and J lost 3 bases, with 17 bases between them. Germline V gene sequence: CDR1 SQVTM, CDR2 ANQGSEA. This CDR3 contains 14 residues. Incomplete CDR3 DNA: TGCAGCGGAACCGGCGGGACTCTTACAGATACG. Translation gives CSGTGGTLTDT. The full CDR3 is CSGTGGTLTDTQYF.

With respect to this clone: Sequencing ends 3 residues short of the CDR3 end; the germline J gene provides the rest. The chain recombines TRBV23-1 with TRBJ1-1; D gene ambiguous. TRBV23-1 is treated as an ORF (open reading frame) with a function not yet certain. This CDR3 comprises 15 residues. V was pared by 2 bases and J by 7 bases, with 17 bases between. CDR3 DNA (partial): TGCGCCAGCAGTCAAACACAGTCCCCGGCGGGTGAA. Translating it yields CASSQTQSPAGE. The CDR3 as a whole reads CASSQTQSPAGEAFF.

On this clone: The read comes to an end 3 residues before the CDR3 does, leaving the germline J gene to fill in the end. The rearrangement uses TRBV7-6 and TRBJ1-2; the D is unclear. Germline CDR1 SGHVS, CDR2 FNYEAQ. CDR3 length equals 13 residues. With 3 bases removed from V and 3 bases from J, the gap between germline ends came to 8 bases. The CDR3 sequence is CASSLGTDYGYTF. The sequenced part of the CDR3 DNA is TGTGCCAGCAGCTTGGGTACAGACTATGGC. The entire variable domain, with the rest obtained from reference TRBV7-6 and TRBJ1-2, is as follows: GAGVSQSPRYKVTKRGQDVALRCDPISGHVSLYWYRQALGQGPEFLTYFNYEAQQDKSGLPNDRFSAERPEGSISTLTIQRTEQRDSAMYRCASSLGTDYGYTFGSGTRLTVV.